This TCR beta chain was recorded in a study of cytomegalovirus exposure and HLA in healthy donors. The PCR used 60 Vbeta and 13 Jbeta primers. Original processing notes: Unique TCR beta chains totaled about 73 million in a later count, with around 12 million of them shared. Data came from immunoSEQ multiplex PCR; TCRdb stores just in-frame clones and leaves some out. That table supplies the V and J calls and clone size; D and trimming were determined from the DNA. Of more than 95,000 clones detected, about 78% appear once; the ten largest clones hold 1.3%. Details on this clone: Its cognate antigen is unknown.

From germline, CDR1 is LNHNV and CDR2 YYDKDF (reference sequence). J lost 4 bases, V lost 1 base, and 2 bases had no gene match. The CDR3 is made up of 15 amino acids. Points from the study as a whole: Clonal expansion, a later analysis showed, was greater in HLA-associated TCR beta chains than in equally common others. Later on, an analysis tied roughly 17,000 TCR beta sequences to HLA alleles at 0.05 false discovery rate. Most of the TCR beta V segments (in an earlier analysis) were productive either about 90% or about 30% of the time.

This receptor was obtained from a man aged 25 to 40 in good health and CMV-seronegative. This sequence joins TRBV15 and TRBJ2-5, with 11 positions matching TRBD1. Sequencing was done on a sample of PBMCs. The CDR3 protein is CATSRGGQGVETQYF. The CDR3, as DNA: TGTGCCACCAGCAGAGGGGGACAGGGGGTAGAGACCCAGTACTTC.